This T cell receptor beta chain comes out of a study of CD8 T cells in Susac syndrome. TCR beta sequencing was performed on blood CD8+ and CD4+ T cells. With 3 bases clipped from V and 4 bases from J, the junction kept 11 bases outside the gene matches. The CDR3 totals 16 residues. The germline CDR1 and CDR2 sequences are MGHRA and YSYEKL. RNA amounts of about 0.5 to 1 ug underwent reverse transcription with random hexamers. One entry per CDR3 protein results from TCRdb running MiXCR on the immunoSEQ multiplex PCR reads. The sample shows hundreds of thousands of distinct CDR3 sequences, more than 75% of them seen only once. This clonotype was seen more than once but under ten times.

This receptor was taken from a human donor with multiple sclerosis. The material sequenced was CD8+ T cells from PBMCs. This chain joins TRBV4-1 and TRBJ1-2; 7 bases match TRBD1. The CDR3 spells CASSQGGGQVPYGYTF. The DNA of the CDR3 is TGCGCCAGCAGCCAGGGGGGAGGACAGGTTCCCTATGGCTACACCTTC.